These T cell receptor beta chains were read from a single sample in a study of cytomegalovirus exposure and HLA in healthy donors. The protocol was immunoSEQ multiplex PCR, while the TCRdb copy is restricted to in-frame clones and leaves out a portion. The sample carries some 110,000 clones, 80% recorded once. The sequencing input was PBMCs. The receptor source for this set is a man aged 30 to 45 in good health and CMV-seropositive. CDR3s include the opening cysteine and the closing phenylalanine or tryptophan. The order of the fields is J gene, clone size, D gene, V gene, CDR3 DNA, CDR3 protein. The D gene is left open where the match is weak. Expanded clones get a size class; other rows say once, few or many, or leave the size out.

TRBJ2-7 | - | - | TRBV6-1 | TGTGCCAGCAGTGAAACAGGGTTGGGCTACGAGCAGTACTTC | CASSETGLGYEQYF
TRBJ2-1 | few | TRBD2 | TRBV5-6 | TGTGCCAGCAGCTACGAGCGGGGGGGCACCTACAATGAGCAGTTCTTC | CASSYERGGTYNEQFF
TRBJ2-1 | - | TRBD2 | TRBV5-1 | TGCGCCAGCACCCGGACTAGCCCGAGTAATGAGCAGTTCTTC | CASTRTSPSNEQFF
TRBJ2-2 | - | TRBD2 | TRBV7-8 | TGTGCCAGCAGGGCGAGCGGGGGGGCCGGGGGCACCGGGGAGCTGTTTTTT | CASRASGGAGGTGELFF
TRBJ1-1 | - | - | TRBV19 | TGTGCCCTCAAGGGGGACACTGAAGCTTTCTTT | CALKGDTEAFF
TRBJ2-3 | - | TRBD1 | TRBV19 | TGTGCCAGTAGTACCTCAGGGGGAGAAGATACGCAGTATTTT | CASSTSGGEDTQYF
TRBJ1-2 | few | TRBD1 | TRBV19 | TGTGCCAGTAGTATAGCGGGACAGGGTGGCTATGGCTACACCTTC | CASSIAGQGGYGYTF
TRBJ2-5 | - | TRBD2 | TRBV4-2 | TGTGCCAGCAGCCAAGTGGAGACTAGCGGGGGGGGAGAGACCCAGTACTTC | CASSQVETSGGGETQYF
TRBJ2-7 | once | TRBD1 | TRBV6-6 | TGTGCCAGCAGACCCGGGACAGGGGAGAGCTCCTACGAGCAGTACTTC | CASRPGTGESSYEQYF
TRBJ2-1 | few | TRBD1 | TRBV6-4 | TGTGCCAGCAGTGAACGGACAGGGGGGGATGAGCAGTTCTTC | CASSERTGGDEQFF
TRBJ1-2 | - | - | TRBV19 | TGTGCCAGTAGTATAGCCGCAGGTACTAACTATGGCTACACCTTC | CASSIAAGTNYGYTF
TRBJ1-5 | few | TRBD1 | TRBV5-6 | TGTGCCAGCAGCCCAGGGACAGCGAATAGCAATCAGCCCCAGCATTTT | CASSPGTANSNQPQHF
TRBJ1-2 | - | TRBD1 | TRBV15 | TGTGCCACCAGCAGGGACAGGAACTATGGCTACACCTTC | CATSRDRNYGYTF
TRBJ1-4 | - | TRBD1 | TRBV27 | TGTGCCAGCAAAAAACAGGGGGGTATAGAAAAACTGTTTTTT | CASKKQGGIEKLFF
TRBJ2-7 | - | - | TRBV4-2 | TGTGCCAGCAGCCAAGAAGTTACGGCTGCAGGCTCTGCCTACGAGCAGTACTTC | CASSQEVTAAGSAYEQYF
TRBJ2-5 | - | - | TRBV5-1 | TGCGCCAGCAGCTTAGGGGTCAGCCGTAGGGTCGGAGAGACCCAGTACTTC | CASSLGVSRRVGETQYF
TRBJ2-2 | - | - | TRBV6-4 | TGTGCCAGCAACCCGGACTTTGGCACCGGGGAGCTGTTTTTT | CASNPDFGTGELFF
TRBJ1-6 | - | - | TRBV7-9 | TGTGCCAGCAGCCCACAGCCGCCGAGCCTCGATAGCCTCCACTTT | CASSPQPPSLDSLHF
TRBJ1-2 | - | TRBD1 | TRBV2 | TGTGCCAGCAGTTTGGACAGGGGGTATGGCTACACCTTC | CASSLDRGYGYTF
TRBJ2-1 | - | TRBD2 | TRBV27 | TGTGCCAGCAGTTTAGCGGGGGGGCCGAATGAGCAGTTCTTC | CASSLAGGPNEQFF
TRBJ2-1 | - | - | TRBV14 | TGTGCCAGCAGCCAAGAAGGCAGGGGCCCTTTTGAGCAGTTCTTC | CASSQEGRGPFEQFF
TRBJ2-7 | - | - | TRBV5-1 | TGCGCCAGCAGCGTGGACAGTTGGGTCGGCGAGCAGTACTTC | CASSVDSWVGEQYF
TRBJ1-3 | few | TRBD1 | TRBV6-5 | TGTGCCAGCAAATCACAGGGGGTCTCTGGAAACACCATATATTTT | CASKSQGVSGNTIYF
TRBJ2-3 | - | TRBD2 | TRBV5-4 | TGTGCCAGCAGCCCCGGGACTAGCGGGAAAACAGATACGCAGTATTTT | CASSPGTSGKTDTQYF
TRBJ1-2 | - | TRBD1 | TRBV5-1 | TGCGCCAGCCTACCCACCGCAGGGGGCTCTGGCTACACCTTC | CASLPTAGGSGYTF
TRBJ2-6 | - | - | TRBV30 | TGTGCCTGGCCCCCCCCGGGGTCCGGGGCCAACGTCCTGACTTTC | CAWPPPGSGANVLTF
TRBJ2-3 | - | - | TRBV18 | TGTGCCAGCTCGGAGAGCACAGATACGCAGTATTTT | CASSESTDTQYF
TRBJ2-1 | - | TRBD1 | TRBV6-1 | TGTGCCAGCAGTGAAGTTCGGGACAGGGACCCCTGGGTGTCCTACAATGAGCAGTTCTTC | CASSEVRDRDPWVSYNEQFF
TRBJ2-7 | - | - | TRBV28 | TGTGCCAGCAGTTTACCCCCATCAGGGCGCGAGCAGTACTTC | CASSLPPSGREQYF
TRBJ1-2 | - | TRBD1 | TRBV5-8 | TGTGCCAGCAGCTTGTACGGGACAGGGTATGGTGGCTACACCTTC | CASSLYGTGYGGYTF
TRBJ2-7 | few | TRBD1 | TRBV5-1 | TGCGCCAGCAGCGCCGGGACAGGGCCCTACGAGCAGTACTTC | CASSAGTGPYEQYF
TRBJ2-6 | few | TRBD1 | TRBV27 | TGTGCCAGCAGCCTACACCACAGGGGTCTCCTCGGGGCCAACGTCCTGACTTTC | CASSLHHRGLLGANVLTF
TRBJ2-3 | once | TRBD1 | TRBV25-1 | TGTGCCAGCAGTGCTAAGGGACAGGGAACAGATACGCAGTATTTT | CASSAKGQGTDTQYF
TRBJ1-1 | - | TRBD1 | TRBV2 | TGTGCCAGCAGCTTCACTCCGGGACAGTATGAAGCTTTCTTT | CASSFTPGQYEAFF
TRBJ2-3 | - | - | TRBV18 | TGTGCCAGCTCACCCTCCGGACTGGAGAGCACAGATACGCAGTATTTT | CASSPSGLESTDTQYF
TRBJ1-4 | - | - | TRBV4-1 | TGCGCCAGCAGCCAAGTGGCAATCACAACTAATGAAAAACTGTTTTTT | CASSQVAITTNEKLFF
TRBJ2-3 | - | TRBD2 | TRBV5-6 | TGTGCCAGCAGCTTGTCCCTAGCGGGGGTAGATACGCAGTATTTT | CASSLSLAGVDTQYF
TRBJ1-1 | - | - | TRBV5-8 | TGTGCCAGCAGACGAATGGTTGACGGGATGAACACTGAAGCTTTCTTT | CASRRMVDGMNTEAFF
TRBJ1-2 | - | TRBD1 | TRBV27 | TGTGCCAGCAGTCTCTACAGGGGCTCCCACTATGGCTACACCTTC | CASSLYRGSHYGYTF
TRBJ2-4 | - | TRBD1 | TRBV5-1 | TGCGCCAGCAGCCCGACAGGGGGCGCCCCCAAAAACATTCAGTACTTC | CASSPTGGAPKNIQYF
TRBJ2-1 | - | - | TRBV5-1 | TGCGCCAGCAGCTGGAGTCAGGGGAGGGGCAATGAGCAGTTCTTC | CASSWSQGRGNEQFF
TRBJ2-5 | once | TRBD1 | TRBV29-1 | TGCAGCGTCGCCCGGACAGGGGACGGGACCCAGTACTTC | CSVARTGDGTQYF
TRBJ2-7 | - | - | TRBV7-3 | TGTGCCAGCAGCTTTACAGGGAATGGCTACGAGCAGTACTTC | CASSFTGNGYEQYF
TRBJ1-4 | - | TRBD1 | TRBV2 | TGTGCCACTCGACAGGGGGGATCAACTAATGAAAAGCTGTTTTTT | CATRQGGSTNEKLFF
TRBJ2-3 | - | - | TRBV5-1 | TGCGCCAGCTGCCAGGGCGTTTCTAGCACAGATACGCAGTATTTT | CASCQGVSSTDTQYF